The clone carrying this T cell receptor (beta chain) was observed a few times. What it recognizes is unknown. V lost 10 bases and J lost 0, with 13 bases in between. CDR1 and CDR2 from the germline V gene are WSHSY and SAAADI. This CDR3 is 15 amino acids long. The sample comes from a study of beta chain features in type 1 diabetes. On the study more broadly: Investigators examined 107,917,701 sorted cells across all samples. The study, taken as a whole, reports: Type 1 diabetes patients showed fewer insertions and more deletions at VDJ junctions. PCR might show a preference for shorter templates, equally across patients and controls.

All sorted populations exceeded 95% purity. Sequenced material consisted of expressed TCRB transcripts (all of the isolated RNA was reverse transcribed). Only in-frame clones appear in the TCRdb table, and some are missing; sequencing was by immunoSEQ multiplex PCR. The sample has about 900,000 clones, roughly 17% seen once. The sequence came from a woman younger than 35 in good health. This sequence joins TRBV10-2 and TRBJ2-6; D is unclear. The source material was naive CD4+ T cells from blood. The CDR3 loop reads CATVEKSSGANVLTF. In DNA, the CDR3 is TGCGCCACCGTGGAAAAGAGCTCTGGGGCCAACGTCCTGACTTTC.